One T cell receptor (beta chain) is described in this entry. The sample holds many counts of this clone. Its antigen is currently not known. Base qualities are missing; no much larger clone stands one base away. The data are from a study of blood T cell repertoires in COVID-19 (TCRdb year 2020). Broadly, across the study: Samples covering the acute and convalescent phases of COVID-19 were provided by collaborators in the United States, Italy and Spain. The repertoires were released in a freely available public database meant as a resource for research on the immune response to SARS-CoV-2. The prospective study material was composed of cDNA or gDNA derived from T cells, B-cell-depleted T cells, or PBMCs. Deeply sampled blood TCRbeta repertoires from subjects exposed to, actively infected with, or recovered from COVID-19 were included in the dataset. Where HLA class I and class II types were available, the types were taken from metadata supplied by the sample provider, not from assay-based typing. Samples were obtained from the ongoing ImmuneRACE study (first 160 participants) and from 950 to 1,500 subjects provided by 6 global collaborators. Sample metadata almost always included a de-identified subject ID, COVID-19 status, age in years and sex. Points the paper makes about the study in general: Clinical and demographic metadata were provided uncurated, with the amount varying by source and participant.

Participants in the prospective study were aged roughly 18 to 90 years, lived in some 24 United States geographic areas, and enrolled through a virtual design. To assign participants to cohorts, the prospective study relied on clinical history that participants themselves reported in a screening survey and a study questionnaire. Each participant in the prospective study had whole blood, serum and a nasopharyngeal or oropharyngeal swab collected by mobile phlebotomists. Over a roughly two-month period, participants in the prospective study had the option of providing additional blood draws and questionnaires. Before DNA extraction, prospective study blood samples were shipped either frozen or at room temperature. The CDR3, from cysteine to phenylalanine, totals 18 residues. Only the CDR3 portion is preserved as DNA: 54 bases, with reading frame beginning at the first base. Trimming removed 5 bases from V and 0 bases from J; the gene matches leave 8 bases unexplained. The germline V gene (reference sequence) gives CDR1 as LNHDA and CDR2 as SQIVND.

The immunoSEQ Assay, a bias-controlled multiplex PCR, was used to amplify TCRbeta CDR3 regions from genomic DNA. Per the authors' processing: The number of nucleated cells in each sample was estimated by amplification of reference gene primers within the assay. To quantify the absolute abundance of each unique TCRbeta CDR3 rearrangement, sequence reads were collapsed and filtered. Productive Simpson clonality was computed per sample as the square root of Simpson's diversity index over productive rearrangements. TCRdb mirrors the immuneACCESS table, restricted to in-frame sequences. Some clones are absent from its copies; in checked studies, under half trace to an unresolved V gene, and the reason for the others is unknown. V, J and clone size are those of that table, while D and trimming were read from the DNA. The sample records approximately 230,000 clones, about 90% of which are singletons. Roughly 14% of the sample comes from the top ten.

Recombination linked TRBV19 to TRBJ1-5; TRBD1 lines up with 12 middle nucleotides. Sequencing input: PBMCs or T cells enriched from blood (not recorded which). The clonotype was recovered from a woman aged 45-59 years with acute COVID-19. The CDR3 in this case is CASSGTGGPKVSNQPQHF. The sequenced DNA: TGTGCCAGTAGTGGGACAGGGGGCCCTAAAGTTAGCAATCAGCCCCAGCATTTT.